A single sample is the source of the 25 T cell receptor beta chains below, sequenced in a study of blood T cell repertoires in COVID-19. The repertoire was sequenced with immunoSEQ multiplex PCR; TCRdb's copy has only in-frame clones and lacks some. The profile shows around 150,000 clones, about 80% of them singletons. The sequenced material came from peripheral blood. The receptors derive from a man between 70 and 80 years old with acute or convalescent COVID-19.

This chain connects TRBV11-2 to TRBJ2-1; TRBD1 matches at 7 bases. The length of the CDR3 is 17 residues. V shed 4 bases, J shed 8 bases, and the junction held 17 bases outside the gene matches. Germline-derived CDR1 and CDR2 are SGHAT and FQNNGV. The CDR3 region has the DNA TGTGCCAGCAGCTGGCTTTTCGACCTCCAAGGGGGCTATGAGCAGTTCTTC. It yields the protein CASSWLFDLQGGYEQFF.

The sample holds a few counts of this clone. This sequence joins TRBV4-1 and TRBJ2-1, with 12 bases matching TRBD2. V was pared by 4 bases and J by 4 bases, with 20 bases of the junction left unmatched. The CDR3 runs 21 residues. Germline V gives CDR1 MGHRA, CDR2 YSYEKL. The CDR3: CASSLLILTSGGPITYNEQFF. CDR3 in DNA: TGCGCCAGCAGCCTCCTCATCCTGACTAGCGGGGGCCCTATTACTTACAATGAGCAGTTCTTC.

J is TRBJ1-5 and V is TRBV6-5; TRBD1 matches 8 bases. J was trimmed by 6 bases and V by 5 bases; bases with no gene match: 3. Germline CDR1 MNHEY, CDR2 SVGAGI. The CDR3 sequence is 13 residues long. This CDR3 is CASSQQGGQPQHF. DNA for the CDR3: TGTGCCAGCAGTCAACAGGGGGGTCAGCCCCAGCATTTT.

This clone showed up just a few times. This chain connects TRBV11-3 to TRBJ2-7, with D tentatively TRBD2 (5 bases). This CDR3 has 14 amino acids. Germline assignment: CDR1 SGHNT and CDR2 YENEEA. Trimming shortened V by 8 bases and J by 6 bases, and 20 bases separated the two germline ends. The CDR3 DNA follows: TGTGCCAGCGGGCCCCACGGAGGATCAATCGAGCAGTACTTC. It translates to CASGPHGGSIEQYF.

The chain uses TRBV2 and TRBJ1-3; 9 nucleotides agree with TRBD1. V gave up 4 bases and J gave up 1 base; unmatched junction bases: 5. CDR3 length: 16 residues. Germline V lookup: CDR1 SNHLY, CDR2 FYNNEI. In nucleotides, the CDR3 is TGTGCCAGCAGTGCCATACAGGGGGCGTCTGGAAACACCATATATTTT. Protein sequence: CASSAIQGASGNTIYF.

CDR3 residues: CASSSAALRYGYTF. CDR3 nucleotide sequence: TGTGCCAGCAGTTCTGCAGCCCTGAGGTATGGCTACACCTTC. The J gene is TRBJ1-2, the V gene TRBV28; D remains unclear. V dropped 4 bases and J dropped 5 bases, with 14 bases sitting between them. From germline, CDR1 is MDHEN and CDR2 SYDVKM. CDR3 length equals 14 residues.

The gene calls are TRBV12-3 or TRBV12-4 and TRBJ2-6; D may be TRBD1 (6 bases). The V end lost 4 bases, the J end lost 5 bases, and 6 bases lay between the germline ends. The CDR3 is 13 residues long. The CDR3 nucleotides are TGTGCCAGCAGTTGGGACAGGGCCAACGTCCTGACTTTC. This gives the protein CASSWDRANVLTF.

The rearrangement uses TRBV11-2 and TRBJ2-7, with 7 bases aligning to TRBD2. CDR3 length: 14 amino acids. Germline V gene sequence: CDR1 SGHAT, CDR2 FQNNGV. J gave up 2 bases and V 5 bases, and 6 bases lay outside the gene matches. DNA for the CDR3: TGTGCCAGCAGCCCGATCCTAGCGGCCTACGAGCAGTACTTC. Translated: CASSPILAAYEQYF.

The CDR3 DNA sequence: TGTGCCAGCAGTAAAGGACAGGGCCCCTATGGCTACACCTTC. Its translation is CASSKGQGPYGYTF. The V call is TRBV6-6, the J call TRBJ1-2; 8 bases are shared with TRBD1. Losses at the gene ends were 5 bases for V and 4 bases for J; bases not matched to a gene: 6. There are 14 residues in the CDR3. Germline V gives CDR1 MNHNY, CDR2 SVGAGI (reference sequence).

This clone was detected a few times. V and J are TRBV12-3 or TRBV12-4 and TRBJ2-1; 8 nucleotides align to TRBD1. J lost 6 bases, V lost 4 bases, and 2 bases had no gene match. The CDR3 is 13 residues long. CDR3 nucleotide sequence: TGTGCCAGCAGTTGGGACAGGAGCAATGAGCAGTTCTTC. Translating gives CASSWDRSNEQFF.

The CDR3 reads CASSFWRGQGYEQYF. The CDR3, as DNA: TGTGCCAGCAGTTTTTGGCGGGGGCAAGGATACGAGCAGTACTTC. The V call is TRBV28, the J call TRBJ2-7; a weak D match, TRBD2 (7 bases). V lost 3 bases, J lost 4 bases, and 16 bases lay in between. Germline V lookup: CDR1 MDHEN, CDR2 SYDVKM. This CDR3 comprises 15 residues.

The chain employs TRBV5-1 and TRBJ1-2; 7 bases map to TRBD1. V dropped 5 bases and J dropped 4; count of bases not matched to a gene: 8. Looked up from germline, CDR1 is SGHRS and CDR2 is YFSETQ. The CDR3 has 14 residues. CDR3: CASREGAGGYGYTF. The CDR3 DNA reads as TGCGCCAGCAGAGAGGGTGCAGGGGGCTATGGCTACACCTTC.

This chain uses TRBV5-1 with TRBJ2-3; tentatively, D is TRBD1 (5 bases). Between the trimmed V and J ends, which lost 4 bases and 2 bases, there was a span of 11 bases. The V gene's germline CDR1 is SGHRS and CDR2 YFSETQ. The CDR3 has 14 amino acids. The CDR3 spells CASSGQGDTDTQYF. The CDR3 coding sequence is TGCGCCAGCAGCGGGCAAGGGGACACAGATACGCAGTATTTT.

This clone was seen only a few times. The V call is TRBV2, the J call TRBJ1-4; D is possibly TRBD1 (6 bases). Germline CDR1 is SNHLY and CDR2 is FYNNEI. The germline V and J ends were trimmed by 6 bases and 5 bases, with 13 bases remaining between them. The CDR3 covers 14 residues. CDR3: CASRGRGGNEKLFF. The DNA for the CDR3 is TGTGCCAGCAGGGGCAGGGGAGGGAATGAAAAACTGTTTTTT.

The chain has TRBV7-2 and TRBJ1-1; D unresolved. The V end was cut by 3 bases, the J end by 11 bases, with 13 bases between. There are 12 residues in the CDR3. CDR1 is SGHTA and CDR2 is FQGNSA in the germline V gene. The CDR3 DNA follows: TGTGCCAGCAGCTTTTCACTCGAGGAGGCTTTCTTT. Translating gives CASSFSLEEAFF.

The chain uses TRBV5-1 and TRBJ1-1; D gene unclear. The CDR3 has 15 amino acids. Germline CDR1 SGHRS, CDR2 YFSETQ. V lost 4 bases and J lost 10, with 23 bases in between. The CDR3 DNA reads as TGCGCCAGCAGCCCGGAAGGGCGGCTGAGGGCGGTAGCTTTCTTT. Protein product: CASSPEGRLRAVAFF.

CDR3 residues: CASNGETQYF. The CDR3, as DNA: TGTGCCAGTAACGGGGAGACCCAGTACTTC. The chain employs TRBV7-9 and TRBJ2-5; D is unclear. V was clipped by 9 bases and J by 5 bases, with 7 bases between them. CDR3 length equals 10 residues. From germline, CDR1 is SEHNR and CDR2 FQNEAQ (reference sequence).

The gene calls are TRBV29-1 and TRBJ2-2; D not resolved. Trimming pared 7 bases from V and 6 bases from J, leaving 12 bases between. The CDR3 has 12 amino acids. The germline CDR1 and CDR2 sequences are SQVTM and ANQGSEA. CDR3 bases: TGCAGCGCGGGTATAAGCGCCGGGGAGCTGTTTTTT. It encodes CSAGISAGELFF.

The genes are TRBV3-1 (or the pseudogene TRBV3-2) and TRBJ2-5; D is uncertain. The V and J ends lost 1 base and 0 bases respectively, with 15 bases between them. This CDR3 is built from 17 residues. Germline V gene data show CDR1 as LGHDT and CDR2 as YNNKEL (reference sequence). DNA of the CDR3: TGTGCCAGCAGCCAAGTTGGCGGTTTCCAGTACCAAGAGACCCAGTACTTC. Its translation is CASSQVGGFQYQETQYF.

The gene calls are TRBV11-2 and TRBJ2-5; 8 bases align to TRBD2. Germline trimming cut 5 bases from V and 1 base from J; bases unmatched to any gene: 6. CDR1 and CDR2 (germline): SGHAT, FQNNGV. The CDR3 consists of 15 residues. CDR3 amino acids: CASSQAAGGQETQYF. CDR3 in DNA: TGTGCCAGCAGCCAGGCGGCGGGGGGCCAAGAGACCCAGTACTTC.

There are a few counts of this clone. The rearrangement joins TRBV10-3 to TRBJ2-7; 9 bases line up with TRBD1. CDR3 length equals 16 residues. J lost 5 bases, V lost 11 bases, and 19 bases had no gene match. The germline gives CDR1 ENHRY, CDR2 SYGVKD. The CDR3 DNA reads TGTGCCGTCACCCGATCACTTGGACAGGGGTTGGACGAGCAGTACTTC. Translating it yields CAVTRSLGQGLDEQYF.

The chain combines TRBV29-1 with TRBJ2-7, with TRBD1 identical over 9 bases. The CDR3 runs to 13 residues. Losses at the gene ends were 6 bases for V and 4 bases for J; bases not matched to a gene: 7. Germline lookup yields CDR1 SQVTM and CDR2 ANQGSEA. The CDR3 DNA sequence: TGCAGCGTAGCGGGACAGGGAATATACGAGCAGTACTTC. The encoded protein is CSVAGQGIYEQYF.

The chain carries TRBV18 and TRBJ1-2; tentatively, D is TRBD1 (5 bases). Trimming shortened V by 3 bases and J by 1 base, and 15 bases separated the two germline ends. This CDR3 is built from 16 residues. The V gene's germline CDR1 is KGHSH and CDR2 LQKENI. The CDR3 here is CASSPGGGDNNYGYTF. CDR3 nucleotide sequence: TGTGCCAGCTCACCCGGGGGAGGAGATAATAACTATGGCTACACCTTC.

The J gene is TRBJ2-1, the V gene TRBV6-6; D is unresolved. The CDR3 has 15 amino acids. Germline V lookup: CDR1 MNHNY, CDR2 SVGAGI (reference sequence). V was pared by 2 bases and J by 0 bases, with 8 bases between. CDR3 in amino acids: CASSYARSSYNEQFF. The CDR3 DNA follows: TGTGCCAGCAGTTACGCGCGGAGCTCCTACAATGAGCAGTTCTTC.

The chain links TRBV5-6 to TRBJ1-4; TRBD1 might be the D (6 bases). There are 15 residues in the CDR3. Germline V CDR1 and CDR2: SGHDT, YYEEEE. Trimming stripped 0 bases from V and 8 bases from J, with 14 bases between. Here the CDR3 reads CASSLGWAGVEKLFF. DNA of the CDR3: TGTGCCAGCAGCTTGGGATGGGCAGGGGTGGAAAAACTGTTTTTT.